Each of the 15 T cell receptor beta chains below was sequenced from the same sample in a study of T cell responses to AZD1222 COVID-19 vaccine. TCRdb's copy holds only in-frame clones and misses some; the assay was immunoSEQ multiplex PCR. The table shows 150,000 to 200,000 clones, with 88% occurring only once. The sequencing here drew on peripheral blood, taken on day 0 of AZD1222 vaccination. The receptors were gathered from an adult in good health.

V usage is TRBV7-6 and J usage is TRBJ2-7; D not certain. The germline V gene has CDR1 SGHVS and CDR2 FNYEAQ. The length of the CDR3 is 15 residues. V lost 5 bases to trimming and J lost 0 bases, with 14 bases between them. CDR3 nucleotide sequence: TGTGCCAGCAGCACCACTTCTGGCACCTCCTACGAGCAGTACTTC. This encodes CASSTTSGTSYEQYF.

CDR3 in DNA: TGTGCCTGGTCCGGACAGGGGACCCCCACAGATACGCAGTATTTT. Amino acids: CAWSGQGTPTDTQYF. The chain has TRBV30 and TRBJ2-3; TRBD1 agrees at 9 bases. The CDR3 length is 15 residues. The trim removed 5 bases at V and 2 bases at J, leaving 8 bases unmatched. Germline CDR1 is GTSNPN and CDR2 is SVGIG (reference sequence).

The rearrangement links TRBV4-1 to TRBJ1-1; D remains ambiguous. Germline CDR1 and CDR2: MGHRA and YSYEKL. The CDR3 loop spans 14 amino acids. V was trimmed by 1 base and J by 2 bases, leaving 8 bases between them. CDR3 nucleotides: TGCGCCAGCAGCCAAGTATCGAAAAACACTGAAGCTTTCTTT. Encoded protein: CASSQVSKNTEAFF.

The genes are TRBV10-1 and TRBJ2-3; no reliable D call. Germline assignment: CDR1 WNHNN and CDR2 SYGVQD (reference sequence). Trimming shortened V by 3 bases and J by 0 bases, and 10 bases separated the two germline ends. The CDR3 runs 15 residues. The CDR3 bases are TGCGCCAGCAGTGAACTCGGATCTAGCACAGATACGCAGTATTTT. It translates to CASSELGSSTDTQYF.

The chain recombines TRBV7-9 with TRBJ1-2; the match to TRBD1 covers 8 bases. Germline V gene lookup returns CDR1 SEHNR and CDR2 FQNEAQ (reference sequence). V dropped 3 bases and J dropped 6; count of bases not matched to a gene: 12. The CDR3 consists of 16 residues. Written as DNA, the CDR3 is TGTGCCAGCAGCTTGGGTACAGGGGGTGACCCGGATGGCTACACCTTC. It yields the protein CASSLGTGGDPDGYTF.

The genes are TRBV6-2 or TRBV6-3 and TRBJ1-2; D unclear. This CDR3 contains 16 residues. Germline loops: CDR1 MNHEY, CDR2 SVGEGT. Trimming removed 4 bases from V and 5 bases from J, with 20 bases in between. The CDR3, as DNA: TGTGCCAGCAGTTGGGCCACTTGGAGCAGTGGATATGGCTACACCTTC. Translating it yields CASSWATWSSGYGYTF.

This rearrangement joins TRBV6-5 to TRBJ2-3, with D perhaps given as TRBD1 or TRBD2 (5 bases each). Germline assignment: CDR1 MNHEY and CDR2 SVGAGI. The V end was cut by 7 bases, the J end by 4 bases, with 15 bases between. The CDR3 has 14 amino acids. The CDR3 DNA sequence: TGTGCCAGCACTGGGGGTCCACGGGCAGATACGCAGTATTTT. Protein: CASTGGPRADTQYF.

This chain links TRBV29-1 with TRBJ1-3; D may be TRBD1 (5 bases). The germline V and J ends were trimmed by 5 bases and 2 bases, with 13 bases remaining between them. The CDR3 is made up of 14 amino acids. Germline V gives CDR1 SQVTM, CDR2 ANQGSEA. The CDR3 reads CSVSTGTPGNTIYF. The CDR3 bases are TGCAGCGTTTCGACCGGGACGCCTGGAAACACCATATATTTT.

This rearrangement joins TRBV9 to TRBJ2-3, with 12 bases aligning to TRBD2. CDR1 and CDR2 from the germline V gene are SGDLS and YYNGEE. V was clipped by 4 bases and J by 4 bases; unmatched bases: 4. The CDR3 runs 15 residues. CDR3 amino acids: CASSPSGRAADTQYF. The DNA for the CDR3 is TGTGCCAGCAGCCCTAGCGGGAGGGCCGCAGATACGCAGTATTTT.

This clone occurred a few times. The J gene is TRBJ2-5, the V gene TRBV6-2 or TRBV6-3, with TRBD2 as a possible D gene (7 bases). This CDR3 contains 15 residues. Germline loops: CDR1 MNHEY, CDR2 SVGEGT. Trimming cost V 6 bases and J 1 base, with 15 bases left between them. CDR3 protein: CASSARGAIQETQYF. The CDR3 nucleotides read TGTGCCAGCAGCGCACGGGGGGCAATCCAAGAGACCCAGTACTTC.

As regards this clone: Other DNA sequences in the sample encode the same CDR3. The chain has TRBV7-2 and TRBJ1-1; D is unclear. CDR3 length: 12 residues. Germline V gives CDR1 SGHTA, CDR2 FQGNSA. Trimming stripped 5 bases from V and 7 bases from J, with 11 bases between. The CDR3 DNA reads TGTGCCAGCAGCCCGGACCGGGGTGAAGCTTTCTTT. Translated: CASSPDRGEAFF.

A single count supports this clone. The CDR3 region has the DNA TGTGCCAGCAGCCCACAGGGTTTCAATCAGCCCCAGCATTTT. Its translation: CASSPQGFNQPQHF. The chain uses TRBV7-2 and TRBJ1-5; D perhaps matches TRBD1 (6 bases). The ends were cut back, 5 bases at V and 3 bases at J, with 11 bases in the middle. Germline V lookup: CDR1 SGHTA, CDR2 FQGNSA. CDR3 length: 14 residues.

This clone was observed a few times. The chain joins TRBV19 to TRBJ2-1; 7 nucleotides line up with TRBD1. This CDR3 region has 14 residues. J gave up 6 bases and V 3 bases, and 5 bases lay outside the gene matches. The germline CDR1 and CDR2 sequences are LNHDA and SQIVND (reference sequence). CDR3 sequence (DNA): TGTGCCAGTAGTATTTCCCCAGGGGGCAATGAGCAGTTCTTC. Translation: CASSISPGGNEQFF.

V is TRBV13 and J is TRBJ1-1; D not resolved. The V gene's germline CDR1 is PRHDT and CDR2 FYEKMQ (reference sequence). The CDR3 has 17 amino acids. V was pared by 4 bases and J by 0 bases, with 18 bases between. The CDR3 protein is CASSSPGVGSLNTEAFF. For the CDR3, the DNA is TGTGCCAGCAGCTCCCCCGGGGTCGGGAGCTTGAACACTGAAGCTTTCTTT.

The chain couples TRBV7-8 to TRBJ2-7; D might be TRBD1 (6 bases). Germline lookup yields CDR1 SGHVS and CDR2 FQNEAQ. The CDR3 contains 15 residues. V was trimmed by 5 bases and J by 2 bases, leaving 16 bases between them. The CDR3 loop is CASSRTTGTTYEQYF. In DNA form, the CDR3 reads TGTGCCAGCAGCCGTACGACAGGAACCACCTACGAGCAGTACTTC.